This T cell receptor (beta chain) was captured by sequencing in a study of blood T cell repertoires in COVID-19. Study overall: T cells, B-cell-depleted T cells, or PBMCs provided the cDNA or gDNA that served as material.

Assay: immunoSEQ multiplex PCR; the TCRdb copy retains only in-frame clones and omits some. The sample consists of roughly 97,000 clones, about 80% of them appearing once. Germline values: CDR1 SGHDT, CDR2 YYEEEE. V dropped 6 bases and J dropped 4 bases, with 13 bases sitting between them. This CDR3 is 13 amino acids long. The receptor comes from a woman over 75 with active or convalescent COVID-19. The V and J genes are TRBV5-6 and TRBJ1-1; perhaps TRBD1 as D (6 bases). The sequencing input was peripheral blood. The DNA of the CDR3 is TGTGCCAGCAACACCGGGGGGGCCACTGAAGCTTTCTTT. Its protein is CASNTGGATEAFF.